This is a list of T cell receptor beta chains from one sample in a study of blood T cell repertoires in COVID-19. Sequencing used immunoSEQ multiplex PCR; TCRdb keeps in-frame clones, though not all of them. The sample lists 100,000 to 150,000 clones, around nine tenths occurring once. The sequenced sample consisted of peripheral blood. All receptors come from an elderly woman with acute or convalescent COVID-19. Both conserved end residues are part of each CDR3. D genes are given only for firm matches. Part of the rows lack a size; the others show once, few, many or a class for expanded clones.

j_gene | v_gene | abundance | d_gene | CDR3nt | CDR3aa
TRBJ2-1 | TRBV12-3/TRBV12-4 | NA | NA | TGTGCCAGCAAGCCTTACAGGGAGGGTGAGCAGTTCTTC | CASKPYREGEQFF
TRBJ1-6 | TRBV27 | NA | NA | TGTGCCAGCAGTAGGGGCGGGGCCGGGTATAATTCACCCCTCCACTTT | CASSRGGAGYNSPLHF
TRBJ1-2 | TRBV4-3 | NA | NA | TGCGCCAGCAGCCCCCTTGTGCGACAGGCCTCTAACTATGGCTACACCTTC | CASSPLVRQASNYGYTF
TRBJ2-1 | TRBV4-1 | NA | NA | TGCGCCAGCAGCCCTAACGCCTACAATGAGCAGTTCTTC | CASSPNAYNEQFF
TRBJ1-2 | TRBV19 | NA | TRBD1 | TGTGCCAGTAGCTCCCAAACGACAGGGCTCGACTATGGCTACACCTTC | CASSSQTTGLDYGYTF
TRBJ1-3 | TRBV18 | few | TRBD1 | TGTGCCAGCTCACCAGGGACAGGGGCGTCTGGAAACACCATATATTTT | CASSPGTGASGNTIYF
TRBJ1-3 | TRBV7-2 | NA | NA | TGTGCCAGCAGCACCCGATGGGGAGGACGAGGAGGAAACACCATATATTTT | CASSTRWGGRGGNTIYF
TRBJ2-3 | TRBV5-6 | NA | TRBD1 | TGTGCCAGCAGCCCGGGACAGGCCTACACAGATACGCAGTATTTT | CASSPGQAYTDTQYF
TRBJ2-3 | TRBV18 | NA | NA | TGTGCCAGCTCACCTCCCGGGAAAACAGATACGCAGTATTTT | CASSPPGKTDTQYF
TRBJ1-5 | TRBV27 | NA | TRBD1 | TGTGCCAGCAGTTTCCGGACAGGGGGCAATCAGCCCCAGCATTTT | CASSFRTGGNQPQHF
TRBJ2-7 | TRBV27 | NA | NA | TGTGCCAGCAGCCTCACAGGAGTGGTCAAGCAGTACTTC | CASSLTGVVKQYF
TRBJ2-6 | TRBV19 | NA | TRBD1 | TGTGCCAGTAGTATAAAAGGACAGGGGTCACCTGGGGCCAACGTCCTGACTTTC | CASSIKGQGSPGANVLTF
TRBJ1-1 | TRBV28 | NA | NA | TGTGCCAGCAGCCTTTGGCAGGTGTTGAACACTGAAGCTTTCTTT | CASSLWQVLNTEAFF
TRBJ1-3 | TRBV6-1 | few | TRBD1 | TGTGCCAGCAGTGACCTGACTTTCACAGGGGGCGTTGGAAACACCATATATTTT | CASSDLTFTGGVGNTIYF
TRBJ2-2 | TRBV18 | NA | TRBD1 | TGTGCCAGCTCTCCCGCGGGGACAGGAGGGACCGGGGAGCTGTTTTTT | CASSPAGTGGTGELFF
TRBJ2-2 | TRBV9 | NA | TRBD1 | TGTGCCAGCAGCGTAGAGGGCAGGGGGCAGACCGGGGAGCTGTTTTTT | CASSVEGRGQTGELFF
TRBJ2-7 | TRBV5-1 | NA | TRBD1 | TGCGCCAGCAGGAGGGGACAGGAGAGCTCCTACGAGCAGTACTTC | CASRRGQESSYEQYF
TRBJ2-4 | TRBV5-6 | NA | TRBD2 | TGTGCCAGCAGCTCACTGGTGACTAGCGGGGGGCACGGCAAAAACATTCAGTACTTC | CASSSLVTSGGHGKNIQYF
TRBJ2-7 | TRBV29-1 | few | TRBD2 | TGCAGCGCCACAATTAGCGGGAGGTCCGGGGAGCAGTACTTC | CSATISGRSGEQYF
TRBJ1-2 | TRBV27 | NA | TRBD1 | TGTGCCAGCAGTTCGTTTTCAGGGGGCCTTGGCTACACCTTC | CASSSFSGGLGYTF
TRBJ2-3 | TRBV7-7 | NA | TRBD2 | TGTGCTAGCAGCACCGGACTAGCGCTTACAGATACGCAGTATTTT | CASSTGLALTDTQYF
TRBJ2-3 | TRBV7-9 | NA | NA | TGTGCCAGCAGCTTAGCCCCCTCGGTCTCGGGCACAGATACGCAGTATTTT | CASSLAPSVSGTDTQYF
TRBJ1-2 | TRBV2 | NA | NA | TGTGCCAGCAGCCAAAAAGGGAGCTCTAACTATGGCTACACCTTC | CASSQKGSSNYGYTF
TRBJ2-5 | TRBV7-8 | NA | NA | TGTGCCAGCAGCCTCCGACCAGCAGGGGCAGTGAGGGAGACCCAGTACTTC | CASSLRPAGAVRETQYF